The entry below gives a single T cell receptor beta chain sequence along with its context. Its antigen remains unidentified. Treatment given: about 20 received Ad26.COV2.S at low or high dose, single or two shots; a few received placebo; per-sample allocation not given. Samples analyzed were those drawn on day 63 after the first vaccine or placebo injection. Recruitment in Boston yielded a donor of adult age, 18-55 years. This sample was included in a study of Ad26.COV2.S vaccination and SARS-CoV-2 variants. Study-wide results and caveats: The breadth of spike-specific CD8+ and CD4+ T cell responses after vaccination was reportedly substantial. Researchers reported similar non-spike TCR breadth in vaccine and placebo recipients.

Measured with immunoSEQ multiplex PCR; TCRdb has only the in-frame clones, and not every one. The repertoire includes about 350,000 clones, around 83% of them detected once, and 3.3% sits in the top ten. J gave up 2 bases and V 0 bases, and 6 bases lay outside the gene matches. Germline V gene data show CDR1 as SNHLY and CDR2 as FYNNEI. CDR3 length: 16 residues. This rearrangement joins TRBV2 to TRBJ1-2; 7 bases map to TRBD1. The receptor's source is a person aged 18-60 years who received the Ad26.COV2.S COVID-19 vaccine or a placebo. The material was peripheral blood, obtained in a trial of Ad26.COV2.S vaccine versus placebo. CDR3 loop: CASSEASAGGNYGYTF. The CDR3 nucleotides are TGTGCCAGCAGTGAAGCGTCGGCAGGGGGGAACTATGGCTACACCTTC.